The T cell receptor beta chain under discussion was sequenced for a study of cytomegalovirus exposure and HLA in healthy donors (dated by TCRdb to 2017 to 2019). General notes on the study: An earlier analysis of under 600 of the donors reported 250 to 350 Gb of sequence data and around 110 million unique TCR beta sequences from about 180 million T cells. An early release covering roughly 640 HLA-typed donors comprised about 300 gigabases of sequencing data and approximately 85 million unique TCR sequences. The genetic ancestry cluster associated with self-reported Caucasian donors included 81% of the roughly 400 genotyped donors. The aim of the study was to test whether cataloging public T cell receptors could identify signatures of past pathogen exposure. The T cell repertoires of some 670 subjects were profiled by immunosequencing and related to cytomegalovirus serostatus. A separate validation cohort of more than 100 different subjects was used in addition to the roughly 620-subject first cohort. To predict cytomegalovirus infection status, the study brought together high-throughput TCR immunosequencing, statistical association of individual TCRs with disease status, and machine learning. A later analysis re-examined previously published TCR beta repertoires from about 670 donors and added high-resolution HLA genotyping to investigate patterns of TCR occurrence. In the later analysis, no new phenotypic data were used to find candidate immune exposures; instead, reliance was placed on TCR beta sequences and their occurrence across donors. To decide whether each TCR beta V gene segment behaved as functional or pseudogenic, an earlier analysis of approximately 620 of the donors relied on high-throughput TCR beta sequencing. Alongside the repertoire data, information on donor age, sex, ethnicity and CMV serostatus was compiled. In a later genetic analysis, genome-wide SNP genotypes for about 65% of the roughly 670 donors were used, and that subset was treated as a discovery cohort. Every repertoire in the discovery cohort had been generated on one and the same sequencing platform. Class I and class II HLA loci were covered by the typing at four-digit resolution. The number of typed donors differed by locus: about 629-630 for A, B, C, DRB1 and DQB1; approximately 530 for DQA1; around 580 for DPA1; and about 450 for DPB1. Four to six DR-DQ haplotypes were handled as single units for association and clustering, since linkage in the cohort was strong. Among some 400 genotyped donors of the cohort, an average of around 250,000 unique TCR beta nucleotide sequences was sequenced per donor, of which roughly 17% were non-productive. The research as a whole found: Three of the identified cytomegalovirus-associated TCR beta chains were confirmed in vitro to be specific for cytomegalovirus antigens. At a false discovery rate of 0.05, a later analysis linked 16,951 TCR beta sequences to specific HLA alleles. Because the 87-base-pair reads could not distinguish some IMGT-functional V segments, including TRBV6-2 and TRBV6-3, those segments were excluded. An association between a missense DCLRE1C variant and V-gene and J-gene trimming of TCR beta chains was found in a later genetic analysis and replicated in an independent cohort. When HLA alleles, especially DR and DQ, strongly co-occurred, TCR associations were difficult to assign to individual alleles. In a later analysis, several top co-occurrence clusters were reported to appear linked to parvovirus B19, influenza, CMV and Epstein-Barr virus. A cluster of highly shared sequence variants was judged likely to be a technical artifact of the sequencing pipeline. It was suggested by the authors that the approach could potentially be generalized to other disease states and immunological phenotypes. In both the original and validation cohorts, the classifier was reported to diagnose cytomegalovirus status with high specificity and sensitivity. In a later analysis, HLA-associated TCR beta chains were found to be more clonally expanded and to have lower generation probabilities than equally common non-associated chains. A total of 150 to 200 TCR beta chains were listed by the study as associated with cytomegalovirus. Most TCR sequences were observed very rarely across donors, whereas some public TCRs were present in many individuals. In an earlier analysis of around 500 of the donors, most TCR beta V segments appeared in productive rearrangements about 87% or about 30% of the time, broadly matching IMGT annotations. Because some donors lacked HLA typing at each locus, the association tests relied only on the typed subset. Linkage disequilibrium might explain the correlated functional status among segregating V segments, but an unknown experimental factor could not be ruled out. Compared with the 666-donor mean, donors in an Asian-associated ancestry cluster had fewer N-insertions in productive TCRs, according to a later genetic analysis. The presence/absence analyses assumed that sequencing depth was roughly uniform across donors, and that assumption may not be true. A further reported finding was that TCR beta sequences accurately predicted the HLA-A and HLA-B alleles for most subjects in the first cohort. This cohort had only TCR beta chains sequenced, and the lack of alpha or paired-chain data limited which features could be detected. In a later analysis, TCR association rates were found to vary across HLA loci, with the most associated TCRs seen for DRB1 alleles and the fewest for HLA-C alleles. Most CMV-associated TCR beta chains appeared to be HLA-restricted in a later analysis, and the HLA associations seemed to be driven largely by CMV exposure. Immune exposure information for the cohort was limited to CMV serostatus. Because counts were too low, seventeen rarely observed V segments, including chromosome 9 orphons, were excluded from the earlier analysis of around 590 of the donors.

For this clone: No antigen is known for it. Per-nucleotide qualities are absent, and no much larger clonotype sits a single base away.

The cohort was made up of 500 to 850 healthy bone marrow donors. Cohort members were all nominally healthy when sampled, although unrecorded immune exposures were likely present. The donor tested CMV seronegative and was one of the 352 seronegative cohort members. Each donor provided a peripheral blood sample, and peripheral blood mononuclear cells were used for TCR beta sequencing. The Qiagen DNeasy Blood Extraction Kit was used to extract genomic DNA from the blood cell samples. The method behind the library was the immunoSEQ multiplex PCR assay. A mixture of 60 forward primers for TCR Vbeta segments and 13 reverse primers for TCR Jbeta segments was used in the multiplex PCR. A multiplex PCR assay on genomic DNA amplified the CDR3 region of rearranged TCR beta genes. Amplified TCR beta libraries were sequenced as 87-base-pair reads on the Illumina HiSeq System. As for the original processing: Across the 600 to 700 repertoires, a later analysis counted some 80 million unique TCR beta chains, approximately 12 million of which were shared by at least two donors. Raw reads were error-corrected and collapsed into unique sequences by a nearest-neighbor algorithm in which closely related sequences were merged to remove PCR and sequencing errors. To assign V, D and J gene segments, CDR3 sequences were aligned to IMGT reference sequences. For a sequence to be retained, at least a six-nucleotide match to both a V gene segment and a J gene segment was required. Rearrangements were classified as productive when the CDR3 lacked stop codons and remained in frame with V and J, and all other rearrangements were classified as non-productive. Following IMGT convention, CDR3 was defined as the stretch from the second conserved V-encoded cysteine up to the conserved J-encoded phenylalanine. In an earlier analysis of more than 550 of the donors, sequences lacking an unambiguous match to a single V gene segment were excluded. In an earlier analysis of several hundred of the donors, V segments were called functional above 56.7% productive rearrangements and were called segregating when the between-donor standard deviation exceeded 5%. To diagnose cytomegalovirus status from the catalog of TCR beta chain sequences, a statistical classification framework was built. In a later analysis, V and J genes were assigned by comparing TCR nucleotide sequences against IMGT/GENE-DB human TR gene sequences. A later analysis assigned CDR3 sequences and most-parsimonious VDJ recombination scenarios with the TCRdist pipeline. In a later analysis, each TCR beta chain was defined by its CDR3 amino acid sequence together with its V-gene family, and reads without a unique V-gene family were excluded. A later analysis removed 592 highly shared, low-generation-probability nucleotide sequences to deal with suspected cross-contamination and a sequencing artifact. For each public chain, a later analysis derived a clonal expansion index from normalized ranks of inferred template counts within each repertoire. In a later analysis, generation probabilities were computed with a VDJ recombination model fitted to out-of-frame rearrangements, and the resulting probabilities were checked against IGoR. In a later analysis, TCR-TCR, TCR-HLA and TCR-CMV co-occurrence was scored with hypergeometric tests, and a repertoire-size bias correction was applied to TCR pairs. To estimate false discovery rates, a later analysis permuted the HLA or CMV assignments 20 times. In a later analysis, co-occurring TCRs were grouped using DBSCAN, and TCRdist sequence similarity was added for clustering within HLA-allele-positive subsets. For co-occurrence clustering, repertoires with fewer than 30,000 or more than 120,000 public chains were excluded, along with roughly 5 repertoires with anomalous nucleotide sharing. Entries here come from immuneACCESS through TCRdb and include only in-frame sequences with V and J called. Some clones fail to appear in such tables; in the studies checked, an unresolved V gene covers under half of the shortfall, and the cause of the remainder is unknown. V and J calls and clone size are given by that table; D and trimming were obtained from the DNA. The table for this sample lists about 160,000 clones; about three quarters of them were counted only once. About 1.9% of the sample rests with the top ten.

V is pared back by 2 bases and J by 0 bases, with 8 bases lying between the germline termini. CDR1 SGHRS and CDR2 YFSETQ are derived from the germline V gene. Spanning cysteine to phenylalanine, the CDR3 consists of 14 amino acids. CDR3 DNA is the only sequence kept; it has 42 bases, read in frame from the first base. Sequencing was performed on PBMCs. The sequence links TRBV5-1 to TRBJ1-1; too little of a D gene remains to name it. This clonotype was obtained from a female donor in good health and CMV-seronegative. The CDR3 amino acid sequence is: CASSFDTVNTEAFF. The nucleotide sequence reads TGCGCCAGCAGCTTCGACACCGTGAACACTGAAGCTTTCTTT.